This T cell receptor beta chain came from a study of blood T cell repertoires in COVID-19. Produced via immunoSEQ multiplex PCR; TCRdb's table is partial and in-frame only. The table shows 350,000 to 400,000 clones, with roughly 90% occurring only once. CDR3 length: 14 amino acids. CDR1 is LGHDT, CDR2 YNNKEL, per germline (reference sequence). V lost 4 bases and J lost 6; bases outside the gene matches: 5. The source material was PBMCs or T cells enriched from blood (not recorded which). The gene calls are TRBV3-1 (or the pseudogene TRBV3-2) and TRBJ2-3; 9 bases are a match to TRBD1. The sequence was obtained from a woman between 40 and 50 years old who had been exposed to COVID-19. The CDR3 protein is CASSPRDREDTQYF. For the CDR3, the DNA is TGTGCCAGCAGCCCCCGGGACAGGGAGGATACGCAGTATTTT.